Presented here are 32 T cell receptor beta chains from one specimen sequenced in a study of blood T cells in healthy people across ages. The second PCR ran roughly 6 to 11 cycles with a sample-barcoded 5' primer and J-beta primers. TCRdb passed the 5' RACE reads through MiXCR, listing each CDR3 protein once. The sample holds 380,000 or so distinct CDR3 sequences; approximately 51% are singletons and the top ten take around 49%. Sample: blood. These receptors were obtained from a man in his 60s in good health.

The sample holds a few counts of this clonotype. This rearrangement joins TRBV28 to TRBJ1-3; D is perhaps TRBD1 (6 bases). With 1 base removed from V and 1 base from J, the gap between germline ends came to 8 bases. This CDR3 comprises 15 residues. From germline, CDR1 is MDHEN and CDR2 SYDVKM. The CDR3 region has the DNA TGTGCCAGCAGTTTATTGGGGGCATCTGGAAACACCATATATTTT. Encoded protein: CASSLLGASGNTIYF.

V gene TRBV2 combines with J gene TRBJ2-1, with D perhaps TRBD1 (5 bases). From germline, CDR1 is SNHLY and CDR2 FYNNEI. The CDR3 is made up of 13 amino acids. Deletions cut 7 bases from V and 4 bases from J, with 11 bases between. CDR3 protein: CASTTRAYNEQFF. The CDR3 DNA reads as TGTGCCAGCACGACCAGGGCTTACAATGAGCAGTTCTTC.

This chain joins TRBV10-2 and TRBJ2-5, with D perhaps being TRBD1 or TRBD2 (6 bases each). Trimming left V 8 bases short and J 5 bases short, with 15 bases between. The CDR3 loop spans 13 amino acids. Germline V gene data show CDR1 as WSHSY and CDR2 as SAAADI. The CDR3 DNA reads TGCGCCAGCCGAAGAATAGGGGGGGAGACCCAGTACTTC. Its translation is CASRRIGGETQYF.

About this clonotype: One base away lies a much larger clone, so this may be a sequencing read error. The rearrangement links TRBV29-1 to TRBJ2-1; 13 nucleotides align to TRBD2. Germline CDR1 is SQVTM and CDR2 is ANQGSEA. The CDR3 sequence is 17 residues long. This chain's CDR3 is CSVGTSGAQGVYNKQFF. In DNA, the CDR3 is TGCAGCGTGGGGACTAGCGGGGCTCAAGGAGTGTACAATAAGCAGTTCTTC.

The gene calls are TRBV5-8 and TRBJ2-1, with D perhaps matching TRBD1 (6 bases). The germline V gene has CDR1 SGHTS and CDR2 YDEGEE. The CDR3 has 17 residues. Deletions cut 4 bases from V and 4 bases from J, with 21 bases between. CDR3 in DNA: TGTGCCAGCAGCGGTGGGAGATTGGCACAGGGTTACAATGAGCAGTTCTTC. Encoded protein: CASSGGRLAQGYNEQFF.

This clonotype was observed once. The chain couples TRBV20-1 to TRBJ2-5; D possibly corresponds to TRBD2 (5 bases). The CDR3 length is 13 residues. Trimming took off 0 bases at V and 11 bases at J, with 16 bases between the two ends. Per the germline V gene, CDR1 is DFQATT and CDR2 is SNEGSKA (reference sequence). DNA of the CDR3: TGCAGTGCTAGAGACAGGACGGGGTTGGAGCAGTACTTC. Translation: CSARDRTGLEQYF.

The chain links TRBV3-1 to TRBJ1-2; D not resolved. Germline CDR1 and CDR2: LGHDT and YNNKEL (reference sequence). V dropped 3 bases and J dropped 0 bases, with 8 bases sitting between them. This CDR3 has 14 residues. CDR3 in DNA: TGTGCCAGCAGCCAGGGCGAGGCTAACTATGGCTACACCTTC. This encodes CASSQGEANYGYTF.

V gene TRBV29-1 combines with J gene TRBJ1-2; 7 bases align to TRBD1. The germline gives CDR1 SQVTM, CDR2 ANQGSEA. V lost 5 bases to trimming and J lost 8 bases; unmatched junction nucleotides: 11. The CDR3 is 13 residues long. In DNA, the CDR3 is TGCAGCGTTCCTGGACAGGCCGTGGGGGGCTACACCTTC. Translating gives CSVPGQAVGGYTF.

This sequence joins TRBV5-6 and TRBJ2-7; 12 positions agree with TRBD2. Per germline, CDR1 SGHDT and CDR2 YYEEEE. V was clipped by 4 bases and J by 2 bases; unmatched bases: 7. The length of the CDR3 is 16 residues. The CDR3 nucleotides read TGTGCCAGCAGCAACTGGGGACTAGCGGGTCCCTACGAGCAGTACTTC. Translated: CASSNWGLAGPYEQYF.

In the case of this clonotype: The junction departs from germline at one end; a sequencing error may be responsible. This chain uses TRBV7-2 with TRBJ2-5; 10 positions match TRBD2. CDR1 is SGHTA and CDR2 is FQGNSA in the germline V gene. This CDR3 comprises 14 residues. This CDR3 reads CASSLAGAVETQYF. CDR3 in DNA: TGTGCCAGCAGCCTAGCGGGAGCGGTGGAGACCCAGTACTTC.

This clonotype was found many times. The chain uses TRBV3-1 and TRBJ2-3, with a weak D call TRBD1 (6 bases). Germline CDR1 reads LGHDT; CDR2 reads YNNKEL (reference sequence). The germline V and J ends were trimmed by 2 bases and 4 bases, with 16 bases remaining between them. The CDR3 length is 16 residues. CDR3 amino acids: CASSQKRGSSADTQYF. The CDR3 DNA reads TGTGCCAGCAGCCAAAAGAGGGGGAGTTCCGCAGATACGCAGTATTTT.

The rearrangement uses TRBV27 and TRBJ1-1, with D perhaps TRBD1 (5 bases). The V end lost 5 bases, the J end lost 0 bases, and 7 bases lay between the germline ends. The CDR3 sequence is 13 residues long. CDR1 and CDR2 (germline): MNHEY, SMNVEV (reference sequence). CDR3: CASSVDMNTEAFF. CDR3 bases: TGTGCCAGCAGTGTGGACATGAACACTGAAGCTTTCTTT.

This chain uses TRBV2 with TRBJ2-1, with 10 bases identical to TRBD2. The germline V gene has CDR1 SNHLY and CDR2 FYNNEI. There are 17 residues in the CDR3. The trim removed 6 bases at V and 6 bases at J, leaving 14 bases unmatched. This chain's CDR3 is CASSTRGRTSGFNEQFF. The CDR3 coding sequence is TGTGCCAGCAGCACCCGGGGGCGGACTAGCGGCTTCAATGAGCAGTTCTTC.

The chain has TRBV6-2 or TRBV6-3 and TRBJ2-2, with 8 bases aligning to TRBD1. The CDR3 has 16 amino acids. The V gene end was trimmed by 2 bases and the J gene end by 7 bases; junction bases not matched to a gene: 9. Germline-derived CDR1 and CDR2 are MNHEY and SVGEGT. CDR3 DNA: TGTGCCAGCAGTTACCAGGGGGCGCCATTAAGCGGGGAGCTGTTTTTT. Translation: CASSYQGAPLSGELFF.

The genes are TRBV16 and TRBJ2-1; D unclear. Trimming cost V 3 bases and J 8 bases, with 11 bases left between them. Germline V gives CDR1 KGHSY, CDR2 FQNENV. There are 13 residues in the CDR3. Written as DNA, the CDR3 is TGTGCCAGCAGCCACCCCTTGAGGTATGAGCAGTTCTTC. This translates into CASSHPLRYEQFF.

The sample holds a few counts of this clonotype. The chain links TRBV29-1 to TRBJ2-7; 9 positions match TRBD1. The CDR3 is made up of 17 amino acids. V gave up 8 bases and J gave up 4 bases; unmatched junction bases: 21. Germline CDR1 is SQVTM and CDR2 is ANQGSEA. CDR3 coding DNA: TGCAGCTACCGTACTCGGACAGGGGAAGGTGGTATGTACGAGCAGTACTTC. Translated: CSYRTRTGEGGMYEQYF.

This rearrangement joins TRBV7-2 to TRBJ1-4, with 7 bases that match TRBD1. CDR1 and CDR2 from the germline V gene are SGHTA and FQGNSA. This CDR3 comprises 15 residues. The trim removed 1 base at V and 6 bases at J, leaving 5 bases unmatched. The CDR3 DNA reads as TGTGCCAGCAGCTTAGACGGCAGGGGGGATGAAAAACTGTTTTTT. Its translation is CASSLDGRGDEKLFF.

This clonotype appeared once. The chain carries TRBV14 and TRBJ2-7; 7 bases fit TRBD2. This CDR3 has 15 amino acids. J lost 1 base, V lost 2 bases, and 5 bases had no gene match. Germline V gene data show CDR1 as SGHDN and CDR2 as FVKESK. The CDR3 bases are TGTGCCAGCAGCCAACAAGCGGGGCCATCCTACGAGCAGTACTTC. It codes for CASSQQAGPSYEQYF.

The chain is built from TRBV4-2 and TRBJ1-2; tentative D call: TRBD1 (5 bases). The CDR3 is made up of 16 amino acids. Trimming pared 0 bases from V and 5 bases from J, leaving 16 bases between. CDR1 LGHNA and CDR2 YNFKEQ come from the germline V gene. The CDR3 nucleotides read TGTGCCAGCAGCCAAGATGAAGCAGGGCGGGGGTATGGCTACACCTTC. It encodes CASSQDEAGRGYGYTF.

This clonotype was observed a handful of times. V usage is TRBV6-5 and J usage is TRBJ2-5, with TRBD2 matching over 11 bases. CDR3 length: 15 amino acids. The V gene end was trimmed by 2 bases and the J gene end by 2 bases; junction bases not matched to a gene: 1. Germline V gene sequence: CDR1 MNHEY, CDR2 SVGAGI. The CDR3 here is CASSYGTSGQETQYF. The CDR3 nucleotides read TGTGCCAGCAGTTACGGGACTAGCGGTCAAGAGACCCAGTACTTC.

This clonotype was counted a few times. This chain uses TRBV6-5 with TRBJ2-7; 13 nucleotides match TRBD2. Losses at the gene ends were 4 bases for V and 4 bases for J; bases not matched to a gene: 7. Germline CDR1 reads MNHEY; CDR2 reads SVGAGI. The length of the CDR3 is 16 residues. In nucleotides, the CDR3 is TGTGCCAGCAGTTCCCCGGGACTAGCGGGACCTTACGAGCAGTACTTC. This translates into CASSSPGLAGPYEQYF.

Only one count was recorded for this clonotype. The V gene is TRBV3-1, the J gene TRBJ1-2; D not certain. Trimming left V 4 bases short and J 4 bases short, with 13 bases between. The CDR3 is made up of 14 amino acids. The germline gives CDR1 LGHDT, CDR2 YNNKEL (reference sequence). The CDR3 DNA reads as TGTGCCAGCAGCCCCCGGGTTGTTTCCTATGGCTACACCTTC. This gives the protein CASSPRVVSYGYTF.

The V call is TRBV7-9, the J call TRBJ2-7; 8 bases fit TRBD1. J gave up 3 bases and V 5 bases, and 12 bases lay outside the gene matches. Germline CDR1 SEHNR, CDR2 FQNEAQ (reference sequence). The CDR3 is made up of 16 amino acids. The CDR3 here is CASSAGQGRTHYEQYF. The CDR3 nucleotides are TGTGCCAGCAGCGCCGGACAGGGCCGGACCCACTACGAGCAGTACTTC.

Points on this clonotype: The junction and the germline gene differ at one end; a read error may be behind it. CDR3 nucleotides: TGTGCCGGGAAAGCGGTCCCTTACAATGAGCAGTTCTTT. It yields the protein CAGKAVPYNEQFF. J is TRBJ2-1 and V is TRBV2; D is perhaps TRBD2 (5 bases). Germline V gene lookup returns CDR1 SNHLY and CDR2 FYNNEI. CDR3 length: 13 amino acids.

V is TRBV30 and J is TRBJ2-7, with 7 bases fitting TRBD1. Germline CDR1 is GTSNPN and CDR2 is SVGIG (reference sequence). CDR3 length equals 13 residues. J was trimmed by 1 base and V by 5 bases; bases with no gene match: 5. The CDR3 coding sequence is TGTGCCTGGGGGCGGACAGGTTCCTACGAGCAGTACTTC. Residues: CAWGRTGSYEQYF.

The rearrangement uses TRBV20-1 and TRBJ2-5, with TRBD1 matching 10 bases. The last part of the DNA fits TRBJ2-7 better; the J call may be wrong. This CDR3 has 16 residues. Germline V gene sequence: CDR1 DFQATT, CDR2 SNEGSKA (reference sequence). CDR3 sequence reads: CSAKGPVGTGANEQYF. CDR3 nucleotides: TGCAGTGCTAAGGGACCGGTTGGGACAGGGGCGAACGAGCAGTACTTC.

This clonotype was detected only once. This chain connects TRBV5-5 to TRBJ1-2; possible D gene TRBD1, 5 bases. Germline values: CDR1 SGHKS, CDR2 YYEKEE (reference sequence). V shed 5 bases and J shed 4 bases, with 21 bases lying between them. The CDR3 is made up of 16 amino acids. The CDR3 spells CASSSYSEARGYGYTF. The DNA for the CDR3 is TGTGCCAGCAGTTCTTACAGTGAGGCGAGGGGCTATGGCTACACCTTC.

The chain employs TRBV28 and TRBJ2-3, with 10 bases aligning to TRBD2. Trimming removed 4 bases from V and 6 bases from J; junction bases left unmatched: 7. The CDR3 spans 15 residues. From germline, CDR1 is MDHEN and CDR2 SYDVKM. CDR3 protein: CASSSASGREDTQYF. DNA for the CDR3: TGTGCCAGCAGTTCAGCTAGCGGGAGAGAGGATACGCAGTATTTT.

This clonotype has only one observation. V and J are TRBV5-1 and TRBJ2-1; possibly TRBD1 for D (6 bases). Matching the DNA end better, TRBJ2-7 makes the J call doubtful. Germline lookup yields CDR1 SGHRS and CDR2 YFSETQ. The CDR3 runs 16 residues. The CDR3 DNA follows: TGCGCCAGCAGCAACAGGGACGCGAGCTCCTACAATGAGCAGTACTTC. Amino acid sequence: CASSNRDASSYNEQYF.

To note about this clonotype: Compared with germline, one end of the junction differs, possibly owing to a read error. The genes are TRBV7-2 and TRBJ2-7, with D tentatively TRBD2 (6 bases). The V gene's germline CDR1 is SGHTA and CDR2 FQGNSA. This CDR3 is 14 amino acids long. The CDR3 region is CASSRGDHPYERYF. The CDR3 DNA is TGTGCCAGCAGCCGCGGGGACCATCCCTACGAGCGGTACTTC.

This clonotype has a handful of counts. The CDR3 reads CASSPTGSTNEKLFF. CDR3 DNA: TGTGCCAGCAGCCCAACAGGGTCAACTAATGAAAAACTGTTTTTT. This rearrangement joins TRBV13 to TRBJ1-4; a weak D match, TRBD1 (6 bases). V was trimmed by 5 bases and J by 0 bases, leaving 10 bases between them. Germline CDR1 reads PRHDT; CDR2 reads FYEKMQ (reference sequence). This CDR3 has 15 residues.

The chain uses TRBV7-3 and TRBJ2-5, with D perhaps TRBD2 (6 bases). Germline CDR1 reads SGHTA; CDR2 reads FQGTGA. V dropped 0 bases and J dropped 4 bases, with 12 bases sitting between them. CDR3 length equals 15 residues. The CDR3 coding sequence is TGTGCCAGCAGCTTAACCATAGCGGCCCCAGAGACCCAGTACTTC. This translates into CASSLTIAAPETQYF.